The entry below gives a single T cell receptor beta chain sequence along with its context. Its antigen is unknown. The data originate from a study of vaccination and CD4 T cells after COVID-19. Whole-study context: Median draw time for post-COVID samples was 101 days post-diagnosis (range 35 to 161). Study findings and constraints: Spike mono-reactivity was found in 304 of 307 vaccine-specific clones from convalescent patients.

V lost 0 bases to trimming and J lost 8 bases, with 10 bases between them. This CDR3 comprises 13 residues. Germline CDR1 and CDR2: WSHSY and SAAADI. As to treatment: roughly 10-day PBMC culture with coronavirus spike peptide pools or control peptides (ViraFEST assay). Collection of the unexposed donor's CD4+ T cells took place before the COVID-19 pandemic (2011-2018). ViraFEST grew antigen-specific T cells using peptide pools, then sequenced TCRs. SARS-CoV-2 S/N and four cold-coronavirus spikes were used to probe unexposed-donor CD4+ T cells, cells permitting. Researchers used the Oncomine TCR Beta short-read assay to sequence DNA from cultured CD4+ T cells. TCRdb fed the PCR reads into MiXCR, producing one record per CDR3 protein. The repertoire has 5,500 to 8,000 distinct CDR3 sequences, about 54% of them found once; the top ten carry around two fifths.

The chain is built from TRBV10-2 and TRBJ1-2; D ambiguous. The TCR comes from a human donor in good health. The material sequenced was CD4+ T cells from blood, cultured in vitro. CDR3 bases: TGCGCCAGCAGTGAGTCGAATCCTGGAGGCTACACCTTC. It yields the protein CASSESNPGGYTF.